Following are 9 T cell receptor beta chains from one sample sequenced in a study of OX40 agonist ivuxolimab in advanced cancers. Some clones are missing from TCRdb's copy, which holds only in-frame ones; the method was immunoSEQ multiplex PCR. The sample holds tens of thousands of clones, approximately 86% seen once. The source was CD4+ or CD8+ T cells sorted from blood, collected in a trial of the OX40 agonist ivuxolimab. These receptors were taken from an adult with an advanced solid tumor such as melanoma, head and neck, liver or kidney cancer.

The V gene is TRBV6-5, the J gene TRBJ2-5; D not certain. The end of the DNA aligns better with TRBJ2-7, so the J call may be wrong. The CDR3 totals 14 residues. Germline V gene lookup returns CDR1 MNHEY and CDR2 SVGAGI. The CDR3, as DNA: TGTGCCAGCAGCTTTCGGCTAGAATACTACGAGCAGTACTTC. Translating gives CASSFRLEYYEQYF.

This sequence joins TRBV10-3 and TRBJ2-7; weak D call: TRBD1 (6 bases). The germline V and J ends were trimmed by 8 bases and 6 bases, with 17 bases remaining between them. The germline gives CDR1 ENHRY, CDR2 SYGVKD. The CDR3 contains 13 residues. Here the CDR3 reads CAILEGRGSEQYF. CDR3 nucleotides: TGTGCCATCCTTGAGGGCAGGGGAAGCGAGCAGTACTTC.

The chain joins TRBV10-3 to TRBJ1-2; no clear D. The CDR3 contains 15 residues. Germline lookup yields CDR1 ENHRY and CDR2 SYGVKD. Trimming shortened V by 3 bases and J by 2 bases, and 13 bases separated the two germline ends. The CDR3 region has the DNA TGTGCCATCAGTGATCTCGGAGGCGACAACTATGGCTACACCTTC. Protein: CAISDLGGDNYGYTF.

The J gene is TRBJ1-1, the V gene TRBV2, with D tentatively TRBD1 (5 bases). V was trimmed by 7 bases and J by 7 bases, leaving 16 bases between them. This CDR3 has 13 amino acids. In germline, CDR1 is SNHLY, CDR2 FYNNEI. The chain's CDR3 is CASTEGWGIEAFF. DNA for the CDR3: TGTGCCAGCACCGAGGGGTGGGGAATTGAAGCTTTCTTT.

The V gene is TRBV10-1, the J gene TRBJ1-3, with 7 bases identical to TRBD1. Germline V gene data show CDR1 as WNHNN and CDR2 as SYGVQD (reference sequence). The V gene end was trimmed by 4 bases and the J gene end by 8 bases; junction bases not matched to a gene: 17. The CDR3 length is 17 residues. CDR3 loop: CASSVPRDSGFEDTIYF. In DNA, the CDR3 is TGCGCCAGCAGTGTTCCCCGGGACAGCGGATTTGAAGACACCATATATTTT.

This chain joins TRBV5-4 and TRBJ1-1; 9 nucleotides align to TRBD1. Germline assignment: CDR1 SGHNT and CDR2 YYREEE (reference sequence). V lost 4 bases and J lost 5; bases outside the gene matches: 6. This CDR3 spans 14 amino acids. The CDR3 loop reads CASSRGTGQTEAFF. CDR3 sequence (DNA): TGTGCCAGCAGCCGCGGGACAGGGCAAACTGAAGCTTTCTTT. The whole variable domain, filled in from reference TRBV5-4 and TRBJ1-1, reads ETGVTQSPTHLIKTRGQQVTLRCSSQSGHNTVSWYQQALGQGPQFIFQYYREEENGRGNFPPRFSGLQFPNYSSELNVNALELDDSALYLCASSRGTGQTEAFFGQGTRLTVV.

The chain is built from TRBV12-5 and TRBJ1-1, with no clear D. CDR1 and CDR2 (germline): LGHNT, FRNRAP. The V and J ends lost 4 bases and 9 bases respectively, with 9 bases between them. This CDR3 comprises 11 residues. The CDR3 loop reads CASGSGYKAFF. The CDR3 coding sequence is TGTGCTAGTGGTTCGGGTTACAAAGCTTTCTTT.

The rearrangement links TRBV2 to TRBJ2-1; D unclear. Trimming took off 4 bases at V and 9 bases at J, with 10 bases between the two ends. CDR1 SNHLY and CDR2 FYNNEI come from the germline V gene. The CDR3 spans 12 residues. CDR3 amino acids: CASSAILGEQFF. The CDR3 nucleotides are TGTGCCAGCAGTGCAATCCTCGGTGAGCAGTTCTTC.

The V gene is TRBV28, the J gene TRBJ2-7; D unclear. The CDR3 spans 12 residues. The V end was cut by 1 base, the J end by 3 bases, with 4 bases between. Looked up from germline, CDR1 is MDHEN and CDR2 is SYDVKM. The CDR3 nucleotides are TGTGCCAGCAGTTTATCATTCTACGAGCAGTACTTC. It is translated as CASSLSFYEQYF.